The T cell receptor beta chain under discussion was sequenced for a study of blood T cell repertoires in COVID-19. Study-wide context: Acute and convalescent COVID-19 samples came from the United States, Italy and Spain.

A Seattle source enrolled patients during active infection and followed them longitudinally. Authors' methods: The assay estimated nucleated cells by amplifying reference gene primers. Assay: immunoSEQ multiplex PCR; the TCRdb copy retains only in-frame clones and omits some. Clonal size and the V and J genes are those of that table, whereas D and trimming came from the DNA. The profile shows 55,000 to 65,000 clones, 85% to 90% of them singletons. J gave up 6 bases and V 6 bases, and 9 bases lay outside the gene matches. The CDR3 is made up of 15 amino acids. Germline V gene lookup returns CDR1 MDHEN and CDR2 SYDVKM.

The sample comprised peripheral blood. V gene TRBV28 combines with J gene TRBJ2-3, with 10 positions matching TRBD2. The TCR originated in an older woman with COVID-19, enrolled during active disease. CDR3 sequence reads: CASRPWEREGDTQYF. The CDR3 nucleotides are TGTGCCAGCAGACCCTGGGAGCGGGAGGGGGATACGCAGTATTTT.